A single sample gave rise to the 26 T cell receptor beta chains below, sequenced in a study of T cells in Graves' hyperthyroidism and ophthalmopathy. Authors of the study amplified TCR beta CDR3 regions from RNA transcripts. When the TCR CDR3 underwent first-round RT-PCR, the HTBI primer set was used. TCRdb ran MiXCR on the multiplex PCR reads and lists one entry per CDR3 protein. There are about 580,000 distinct CDR3 sequences in the sample; 46% occur only once, and around 7.7% lies in the top ten. Sequencing was carried out using peripheral blood or thyroid tissue (not recorded which). Every receptor here comes from a woman aged 18-35 years with Graves' hyperthyroidism.

Ten or more counts support this clonotype. The CDR3 protein is CASSIGDRFYGYTF. DNA for the CDR3: TGTGCCAGCAGCATTGGGGACAGGTTCTATGGCTACACCTTC. This rearrangement joins TRBV11-2 to TRBJ1-2, with 8 bases that match TRBD1. V gave up 5 bases and J gave up 4 bases; unmatched junction bases: 6. The germline gives CDR1 SGHAT, CDR2 FQNNGV. The CDR3 is 14 amino acids.

This rearrangement joins TRBV19 to TRBJ1-6; no clear D gene. Trimming removed 5 bases from V and 13 bases from J, with 12 bases in between. This CDR3 region has 12 residues. Germline-derived CDR1 and CDR2 are LNHDA and SQIVND (reference sequence). The CDR3 sequence: CASSPKSVPLHF. The CDR3 DNA sequence: TGTGCCAGTAGTCCTAAGTCAGTCCCCCTCCACTTT. Combining the CDR3 with reference TRBV19 and TRBJ1-6 gives the whole variable domain DGGITQSPKYLFRKEGQNVTLSCEQNLNHDAMYWYRQDPGQGLRLIYYSQIVNDFQKGDIAEGYSVSREKKESFPLTVTSAQKNPTAFYLCASSPKSVPLHFGNGTRLTVT.

This clonotype appeared a single time. The chain links TRBV24-1 to TRBJ1-2, with TRBD1 matching 9 bases. CDR1 is KGHDR and CDR2 is SFDVKD in the germline V gene. The length of the CDR3 is 15 residues. The V segment lost 4 bases and the J segment 4 bases; nucleotides outside the gene matches: 6. The CDR3 coding sequence is TGTGCCACCAGTGACCCGGGACAGGGTGTCTATGGCTACACCTTC. Amino acid sequence: CATSDPGQGVYGYTF.

This rearrangement joins TRBV15 to TRBJ2-1; 7 bases fit TRBD2. Germline V gives CDR1 LNHNV, CDR2 YYDKDF (reference sequence). The CDR3 has 15 residues. V lost 0 bases to trimming and J lost 8 bases; unmatched junction nucleotides: 7. For the CDR3, the DNA is TGTGCCACCAGCAGAGATCTAGCGGTTTTCGATGAGCAGTTCTTC. Translation: CATSRDLAVFDEQFF.

This clonotype was picked up many times. This chain's CDR3 is CASLGGVLGGNQPQHF. The CDR3 nucleotides are TGTGCCAGCCTAGGGGGGGTACTTGGTGGCAATCAGCCCCAGCATTTT. This chain links TRBV12-3 or TRBV12-4 with TRBJ1-5, with D possibly matching TRBD1 (6 bases). V was shortened by 8 bases and J by 2 bases, with 19 bases between the two germline ends. The CDR3 runs 16 residues.

V gene TRBV20-1 combines with J gene TRBJ1-6; 9 bases line up with TRBD1. With 3 bases clipped from V and 14 bases from J, the junction kept 11 bases outside the gene matches. Germline values: CDR1 DFQATT, CDR2 SNEGSKA (reference sequence). The CDR3 is 14 residues long. Here the CDR3 reads CSASPGTGREALHF. In DNA, the CDR3 is TGCAGTGCTAGTCCCGGGACAGGGCGAGAAGCCCTCCACTTT.

This sequence joins TRBV12-3 or TRBV12-4 and TRBJ1-6; 8 nucleotides agree with TRBD1. The CDR3 extends over 15 amino acids. J was trimmed by 10 bases and V by 2 bases; bases with no gene match: 7. The CDR3 loop reads CASSLLGTGRSPLHF. The CDR3 nucleotides are TGTGCCAGCAGTTTATTAGGGACAGGCCGGTCACCCCTCCACTTT.

This clonotype has ten or more counts. The chain couples TRBV3-1 to TRBJ1-5, with D uncertain. This CDR3 comprises 15 residues. V gave up 0 bases and J gave up 0 bases, with 6 bases separating them. Germline values: CDR1 LGHDT, CDR2 YNNKEL (reference sequence). The CDR3 nucleotides read TGTGCCAGCAGCCAAGACAGATATAGCAATCAGCCCCAGCATTTT. This codes for CASSQDRYSNQPQHF.

This clonotype was seen at least ten times. The chain employs TRBV5-8 and TRBJ2-7; 12 bases fit TRBD2. In germline, CDR1 is SGHTS, CDR2 YDEGEE. The CDR3 consists of 16 residues. With 0 bases clipped from V and 3 bases from J, the junction kept 4 bases outside the gene matches. The CDR3, as DNA: TGTGCCAGCAGCTTGGGACTAGCGGGAGTGGGCTACGAGCAGTACTTC. It is translated as CASSLGLAGVGYEQYF.

This clonotype was counted at least ten times. The chain recombines TRBV10-3 with TRBJ2-2; 7 bases map to TRBD2. Germline V gene sequence: CDR1 ENHRY, CDR2 SYGVKD. V lost 6 bases and J lost 0; bases outside the gene matches: 1. There are 14 residues in the CDR3. CDR3 residues: CAIRLAANTGELFF. The CDR3 DNA reads TGTGCCATCAGGCTAGCGGCGAACACCGGGGAGCTGTTTTTT.

This clonotype was observed at least ten times. The gene calls are TRBV2 and TRBJ2-7; the D gene is possibly TRBD1 (6 bases). This CDR3 contains 12 residues. CDR1 SNHLY and CDR2 FYNNEI come from the germline V gene. V was pared by 3 bases and J by 6 bases, with 9 bases between. The CDR3 region has the DNA TGTGCCAGCAGTGATGAGGGGGTCGAGCAGTACTTC. This encodes CASSDEGVEQYF.

The chain has TRBV12-5 and TRBJ1-4, with D possibly TRBD1 on 5 matching bases. The CDR3 has 13 residues. V shed 11 bases and J shed 4 bases, with 14 bases lying between them. Germline V CDR1 and CDR2: LGHNT, FRNRAP. The chain's CDR3 is CASTEGLNEKLFF. CDR3 coding DNA: TGTGCTTCTACTGAGGGACTTAATGAAAAACTGTTTTTT. Supplemented by reference TRBV12-5 and TRBJ1-4, the full variable domain reads DARVTQTPRHKVTEMGQEVTMRCQPILGHNTVFWYRQTMMQGLELLAYFRNRAPLDDSGMPKDRFSAEMPDATLATLKIQPSEPRDSAVYFCASTEGLNEKLFFGSGTQLSVL.

This clonotype was recorded many times. The gene calls are TRBV2 and TRBJ1-2, with D tentatively TRBD1 (5 bases). The germline V gene encodes CDR1 SNHLY and CDR2 FYNNEI. Trimming took off 6 bases at V and 8 bases at J, with 13 bases between the two ends. CDR3 length: 12 residues. The CDR3 coding sequence is TGTGCCAGCAGGAGGGGAGGGCTGGGCTACACCTTC. Protein product: CASRRGGLGYTF.

At least ten counts were recorded for this clonotype. The rearrangement joins TRBV7-9 to TRBJ2-7; 9 positions match TRBD1. With V trimmed by 1 base and J by 0 bases, 10 bases remained unmatched. Germline CDR1 is SEHNR and CDR2 is FQNEAQ (reference sequence). The CDR3 contains 18 residues. CDR3 residues: CASSLGTGQGHNSYEQYF. As DNA, the CDR3 is TGTGCCAGCAGCTTAGGGACAGGACAGGGGCACAACTCCTACGAGCAGTACTTC.

This clonotype was observed at least ten times. This chain links TRBV6-6 with TRBJ2-7; D is unclear. Trimming removed 2 bases from V and 0 bases from J, with 8 bases in between. Germline loops: CDR1 MNHNY, CDR2 SVGAGI (reference sequence). The CDR3 is 14 amino acids. The CDR3 region is CASSYTRASYEQYF. DNA for the CDR3: TGTGCCAGCAGTTACACAAGGGCCTCCTACGAGCAGTACTTC.

The gene calls are TRBV7-4 and TRBJ2-3; 7 bases are shared with TRBD2. V lost 0 bases to trimming and J lost 4 bases; unmatched junction nucleotides: 4. CDR1 is SGHVT and CDR2 is SQSDAQ in the germline V gene. This CDR3 spans 15 amino acids. This CDR3 reads CASSLAGRASDTQYF. CDR3 bases: TGTGCCAGCAGCTTAGCAGGGAGGGCCTCAGATACGCAGTATTTT.

The chain links TRBV11-2 to TRBJ2-7, with 7 positions matching TRBD1. Germline V gene sequence: CDR1 SGHAT, CDR2 FQNNGV. This CDR3 is built from 14 residues. V trimming: 5 bases; J trimming: 4 bases; junction bases outside the gene matches: 8. CDR3 amino acids: CASSPRQGPYEQYF. The CDR3 DNA follows: TGTGCCAGCAGCCCCCGACAGGGTCCGTACGAGCAGTACTTC.

Only one count was recorded for this clonotype. The chain combines TRBV29-1 with TRBJ1-2; D might be TRBD1 (5 bases). This CDR3 has 14 amino acids. V lost 5 bases and J 5 bases, leaving 18 bases between the germline ends. In germline, CDR1 is SQVTM, CDR2 ANQGSEA. CDR3 in amino acids: CSVRAGRSGYGYTF. For the CDR3, the DNA is TGCAGCGTTAGGGCAGGGAGGTCGGGGTATGGCTACACCTTC.

Note on this clonotype: A single base separates this from a much larger clone, so it may be a read error. The CDR3 loop reads CASSPGGGRTNTGAFF. As DNA, the CDR3 is TGCGCCAGCAGCCCAGGCGGCGGACGGACAAACACTGGAGCTTTCTTT. This sequence joins TRBV4-3 and TRBJ1-1; maybe TRBD1 (5 bases). Germline V gives CDR1 LGHNA, CDR2 YSLEER. The CDR3 sequence is 16 residues long.

The chain uses TRBV2 and TRBJ1-2; tentatively, D is TRBD1 (5 bases). This CDR3 has 13 amino acids. V shed 5 bases and J shed 13 bases, with 20 bases lying between them. Germline loops: CDR1 SNHLY, CDR2 FYNNEI. The CDR3 sequence is CASSLDSVYGRTF. The CDR3 DNA is TGTGCCAGCAGTTTAGACAGTGTCTATGGCCGCACCTTC.

The chain links TRBV4-3 to TRBJ1-5; TRBD1 agrees at 8 bases. After removal of 3 bases from V and 6 bases from J, the junction contained 10 bases not matched to a gene. CDR3 length: 16 amino acids. From germline, CDR1 is LGHNA and CDR2 YSLEER. Here the CDR3 DNA reads TGCGCCAGCAGCCAGACGGACAGGGTAGGCTCTCAGCCCCAGCATTTT. Its translation is CASSQTDRVGSQPQHF.

The V gene is TRBV7-2, the J gene TRBJ1-4; D possibly corresponds to TRBD1 (6 bases). The length of the CDR3 is 14 residues. Trimming cost V 6 bases and J 5 bases, with 13 bases left between them. In germline, CDR1 is SGHTA, CDR2 FQGNSA. CDR3 nucleotide sequence: TGTGCCAGCAGGCGCGGGGACACGAATGAAAAACTGTTTTTT. Protein product: CASRRGDTNEKLFF.

This clonotype has ten or more counts. The gene calls are TRBV7-2 and TRBJ2-5, with D possibly being TRBD1 or TRBD2 (5 bases each). This CDR3 spans 14 amino acids. The V and J ends lost 6 bases and 7 bases respectively, with 18 bases between them. Germline assignment: CDR1 SGHTA and CDR2 FQGNSA. This CDR3 reads CASSLMRGSGTQYF. The CDR3 region has the DNA TGTGCCAGCAGTCTGATGAGGGGCTCGGGGACCCAGTACTTC.

This clonotype was detected ten times or more. V and J are TRBV6-8 and TRBJ2-7; D remains unclear. This CDR3 has 10 amino acids. Looked up from germline, CDR1 is MNHGY and CDR2 is SAAAGT. Trimming removed 8 bases from V and 4 bases from J, with 6 bases in between. The CDR3 bases are TGTGCCAGCTTTAGGTACGAGCAGTACTTC. Protein product: CASFRYEQYF.

This clonotype was detected once. The genes are TRBV19 and TRBJ1-2; 9 bases agree with TRBD1. Germline V gene sequence: CDR1 LNHDA, CDR2 SQIVND (reference sequence). This CDR3 comprises 15 residues. The junction had 4 bases not matched to a gene; V was cut back by 1 base and J by 4 bases. The CDR3 spells CASSIAGQGSYGYTF. DNA for the CDR3: TGTGCCAGTAGTATAGCGGGACAGGGTTCCTATGGCTACACCTTC.

The rearrangement links TRBV2 to TRBJ1-6; a weak D match, TRBD1 (6 bases). V was trimmed by 7 bases and J by 7 bases, leaving 14 bases between them. The CDR3 loop spans 14 amino acids. Per the germline V gene, CDR1 is SNHLY and CDR2 is FYNNEI. CDR3: CASTDGTGNSPLHF. CDR3 sequence (DNA): TGTGCCAGCACAGATGGCACAGGGAATTCACCCCTCCACTTT.